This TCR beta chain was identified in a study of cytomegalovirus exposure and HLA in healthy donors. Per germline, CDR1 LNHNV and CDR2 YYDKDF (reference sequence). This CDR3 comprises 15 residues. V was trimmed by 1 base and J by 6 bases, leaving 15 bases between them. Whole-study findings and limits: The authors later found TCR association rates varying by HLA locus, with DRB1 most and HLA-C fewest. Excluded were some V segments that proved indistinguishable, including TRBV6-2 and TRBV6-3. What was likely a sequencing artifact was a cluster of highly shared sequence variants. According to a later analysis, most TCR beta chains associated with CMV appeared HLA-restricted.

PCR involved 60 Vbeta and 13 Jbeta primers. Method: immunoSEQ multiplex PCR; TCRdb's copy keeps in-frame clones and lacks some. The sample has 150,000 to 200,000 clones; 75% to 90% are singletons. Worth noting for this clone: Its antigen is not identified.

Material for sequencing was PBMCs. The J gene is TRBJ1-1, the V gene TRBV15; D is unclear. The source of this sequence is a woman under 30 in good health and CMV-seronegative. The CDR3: CATSRGQITRAEAFF. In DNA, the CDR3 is TGTGCCACCAGCAGAGGTCAAATCACTCGGGCTGAAGCTTTCTTT.